Given below is one T cell receptor (beta chain) in context. Its antigen target is currently unknown. No qualities accompany the bases; no much larger clone lies one base away. The data belong to a study of T cell changes during pregnancy in multiple sclerosis (dated by TCRdb to between 2017 and 2020). Notes on the research overall: The study examined how the T cell repertoire changed over the course of pregnancy in women with multiple sclerosis.

The library relied on the immunoSEQ multiplex PCR assay. The immuneACCESS repertoire file appears here via TCRdb, limited to in-frame rearrangements. These files lack a portion of the clones; in checked studies, under half of the deficit traces to unresolved V genes, and the cause of the others is not known. The sample table lists roughly 46,000 clones, 80% to 95% of them with a count of one. The ten largest clones add up to 2% to 2.5% of the sample. CDR1 SGHTA and CDR2 FQGNSA were looked up in the germline V gene. Relative to germline, V is missing 5 bases and J is missing 5 bases, with 8 bases of the junction outside any gene match. The CDR3 holds 16 amino acids from the cysteine to the phenylalanine. The only DNA kept is the CDR3, 48 bases in frame from the first base.

The chain is made from TRBV7-2 and TRBJ2-1; TRBD2 agrees with 11 junctional bases. The sequence derives from a female donor with multiple sclerosis, enrolled in a pregnancy study. Source: peripheral blood, taken in the third trimester of pregnancy. For the CDR3, the sequence is CASSLALAGVDNEQFF. The nucleotide sequence is given as TGTGCCAGCAGCCTTGCACTAGCGGGAGTTGACAATGAGCAGTTCTTC.